These 3 T cell receptor beta chains share one sample of origin, sequenced in a study of blood T cells in healthy people across ages (dated by TCRdb to between 2015 and 2016). Library construction relied on 5' RACE. The run used an Illumina HiSeq 2500. The second PCR ran for about 6 to 12 cycles and used a J-beta primer mix along with a sample-barcoded 5' primer. TCRdb cleaned the public reads at Q25 with fastp, built clones with MiXCR and kept in-frame beta chains. For every CDR3 protein sequence, its rows merge into one entry that carries the most common genes and DNA. Here the sample has 350,000 to 450,000 distinct CDR3 sequences; 50% to 60% occur a single time. The ten biggest clones cover about 54% of the sample. Sequences were obtained from blood. The receptors come from a man in his sixties in good health.

This clonotype appeared a few times. The chain uses TRBV12-3 or TRBV12-4 and TRBJ2-7; D gene uncertain. The CDR3 has 14 residues. V was trimmed by 1 base and J by 5 bases, leaving 12 bases between them. Here the CDR3 reads CASSLVVRAHEQYF. CDR3 bases: TGTGCCAGCAGTTTAGTGGTAAGGGCCCACGAGCAGTACTTC.

This clonotype was picked up a small number of times. The CDR3: CSARAGSFDQPQHF. The CDR3 DNA follows: TGCAGTGCTAGAGCAGGGTCTTTCGATCAGCCCCAGCATTTT. The chain combines TRBV20-1 with TRBJ1-5; D perhaps matches TRBD1 (5 bases). The CDR3 sequence is 14 residues long. Germline CDR1 and CDR2: DFQATT and SNEGSKA (reference sequence). V was shortened by 1 base and J by 5 bases, with 12 bases between the two germline ends.

This clonotype occurred once. The chain couples TRBV12-3 or TRBV12-4 to TRBJ2-1; TRBD2 aligns across 10 bases. The CDR3 runs to 14 residues. Trimming cost V 5 bases and J 7 bases; bases outside gene matches: 5. The CDR3 bases are TGTGCCAGCAGTCCCGGGACTAGCGAGAATGAGCAGTTCTTC. This codes for CASSPGTSENEQFF.